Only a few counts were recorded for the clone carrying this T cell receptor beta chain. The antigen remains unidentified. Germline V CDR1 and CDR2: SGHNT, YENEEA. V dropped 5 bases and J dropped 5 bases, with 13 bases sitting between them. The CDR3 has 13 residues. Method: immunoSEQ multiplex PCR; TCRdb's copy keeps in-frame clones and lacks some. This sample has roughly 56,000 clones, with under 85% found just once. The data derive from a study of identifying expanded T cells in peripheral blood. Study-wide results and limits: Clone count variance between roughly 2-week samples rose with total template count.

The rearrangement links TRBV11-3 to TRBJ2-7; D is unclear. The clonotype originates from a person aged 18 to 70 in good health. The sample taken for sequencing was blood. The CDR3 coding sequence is TGTGCCAGCAGCCTCATGTCCCGGGACGAGCAGTACTTC. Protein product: CASSLMSRDEQYF.